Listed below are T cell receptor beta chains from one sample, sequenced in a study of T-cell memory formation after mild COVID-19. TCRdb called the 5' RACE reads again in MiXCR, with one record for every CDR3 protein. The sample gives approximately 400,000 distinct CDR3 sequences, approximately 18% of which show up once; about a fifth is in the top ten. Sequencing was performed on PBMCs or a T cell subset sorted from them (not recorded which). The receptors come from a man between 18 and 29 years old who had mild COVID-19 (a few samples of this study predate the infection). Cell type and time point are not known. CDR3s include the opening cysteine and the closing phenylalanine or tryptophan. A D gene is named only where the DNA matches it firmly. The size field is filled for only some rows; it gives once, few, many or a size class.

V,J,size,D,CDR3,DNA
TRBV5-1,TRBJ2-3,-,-,CASSLATGGNTDTQYF,TGCGCCAGCAGCTTGGCCACTGGGGGGAACACAGATACGCAGTATTTT
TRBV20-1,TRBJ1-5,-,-,CSARTGSQPKHF,TGCAGTGCTAGAACAGGGAGTCAGCCCAAGCATTTT
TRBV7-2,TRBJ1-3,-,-,CASSTGTMSSGNTIYF,TGTGCCAGCAGCACCGGGACAATGTCTTCGGGAAACACCATATATTTT
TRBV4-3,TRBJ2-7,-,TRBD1,CASSLGYPGGIYEQYF,TGCGCCAGCAGCCTCGGGTATCCAGGGGGCATTTACGAGCAGTACTTC
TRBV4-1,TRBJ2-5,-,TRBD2,CASSRYGLAGGQETQYF,TGCGCCAGCAGCCGATACGGACTAGCGGGGGGACAAGAGACCCAGTACTTC
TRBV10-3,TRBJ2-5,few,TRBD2,CAISDRAGAQETQYF,TGTGCCATCAGTGACCGAGCGGGGGCCCAAGAGACCCAGTACTTC
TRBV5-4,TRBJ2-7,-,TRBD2,CASSPGLAGSYEQYF,TGTGCCAGCAGCCCCGGACTAGCGGGGTCCTACGAGCAGTACTTC
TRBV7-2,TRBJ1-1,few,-,CASSPPAGGAFF,TGTGCCAGCAGCCCCCCCGCAGGTGGGGCTTTCTTT
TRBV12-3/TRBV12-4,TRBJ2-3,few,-,CASSFVLRDTQYF,TGTGCCAGCAGTTTTGTCTTGAGGGATACGCAGTATTTT
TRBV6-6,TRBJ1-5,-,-,CASNDWGTGNQPQHF,TGTGCCAGCAACGATTGGGGTACGGGCAATCAGCCCCAGCATTTT
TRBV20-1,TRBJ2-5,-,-,CSASQGHPPHLEETQYF,TGCAGTGCTAGTCAAGGGCATCCCCCACATTTGGAAGAGACCCAGTACTTC
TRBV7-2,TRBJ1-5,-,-,CASSLFPQPQHF,TGTGCCAGCAGCTTATTCCCTCAGCCCCAGCATTTT
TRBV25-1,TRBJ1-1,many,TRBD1,CASRQGGNTEAFF,TGTGCCAGCAGACAGGGGGGCAACACTGAAGCTTTCTTT
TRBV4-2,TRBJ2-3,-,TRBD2,CASSQGGLAGWTDTQYF,TGTGCCAGCAGCCAAGGAGGACTAGCGGGGTGGACAGATACGCAGTATTTT
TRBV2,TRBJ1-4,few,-,CASSGSGLRWEKLFF,TGTGCCAGCAGCGGGTCCGGGCTCCGGTGGGAAAAACTGTTTTTT
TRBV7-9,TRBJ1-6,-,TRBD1,CASSSQKVDRGGNSPLHF,TGTGCCAGCAGCTCACAGAAAGTGGACAGGGGCGGTAATTCACCCCTCCACTTT
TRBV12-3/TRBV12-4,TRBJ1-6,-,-,CASSLGHGQNSPLHF,TGTGCCAGCAGTTTAGGACACGGGCAGAATTCACCCCTCCACTTT
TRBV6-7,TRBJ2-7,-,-,CAISYSIQTTGTNYSYEQYF,TGTGCCATCAGTTACTCCATACAAACGACAGGAACCAATTACTCCTACGAGCAGTACTTC
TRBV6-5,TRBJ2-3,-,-,CASSYRPLTGSGTDTQYF,TGTGCCAGCAGTTACCGTCCGCTTACAGGGTCTGGAACAGATACGCAGTATTTT
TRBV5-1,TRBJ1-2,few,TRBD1,CASSLGTGLDYGYTF,TGCGCCAGCAGCTTGGGGACAGGTCTCGACTATGGCTACACCTTC
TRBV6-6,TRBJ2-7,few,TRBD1,CASSLGQGHEQYF,TGTGCCAGCAGCTTGGGACAGGGACACGAGCAGTACTTC
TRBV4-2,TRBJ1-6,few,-,CASSQAVRENSPLHF,TGTGCCAGCAGCCAAGCCGTCAGGGAAAATTCACCCCTCCACTTT
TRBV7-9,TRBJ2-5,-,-,CASSPTLTAKETQYF,TGTGCCAGCAGCCCAACGCTCACGGCCAAAGAGACCCAGTACTTC
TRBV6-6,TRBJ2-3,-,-,CASSYGQTSTDTQYF,TGTGCCAGCAGTTACGGGCAGACTAGCACAGATACGCAGTATTTT
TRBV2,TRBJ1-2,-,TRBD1,CATRDRSRLVWYGYTF,TGTGCCACCCGGGACAGGTCCCGGTTAGTGTGGTATGGCTACACCTTC
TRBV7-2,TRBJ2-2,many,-,CASSLNPTGELFF,TGTGCCAGCAGCTTAAACCCGACCGGGGAGCTGTTTTTT
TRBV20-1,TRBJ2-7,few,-,CSARQGTNYEQYF,TGCAGTGCCCGTCAGGGGACCAACTACGAGCAGTACTTC
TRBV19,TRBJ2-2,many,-,CASSPGPTTGELFF,TGTGCCAGTAGTCCGGGACCCACCACCGGGGAGCTGTTTTTT
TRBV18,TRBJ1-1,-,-,CASSPSGQSEAFF,TGTGCCAGCTCACCATCCGGACAGTCTGAAGCTTTCTTT
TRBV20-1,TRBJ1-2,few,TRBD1,CSASDRGLGGYTF,TGCAGTGCTAGTGACAGGGGGCTAGGCGGCTACACCTTC
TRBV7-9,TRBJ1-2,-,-,CASGTLSTNYGYTF,TGTGCCAGCGGAACCCTCTCAACTAACTATGGCTACACCTTC
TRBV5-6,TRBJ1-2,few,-,CASSLGRSDYGYTF,TGTGCCAGCAGCTTGGGTAGGAGCGACTATGGCTACACCTTC
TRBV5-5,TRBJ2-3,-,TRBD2,CASSRRGVSTDTQYF,TGTGCCAGCAGCCGACGGGGGGTTAGCACAGATACGCAGTATTTT
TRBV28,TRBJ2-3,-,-,CASSLPWNQPDTDTQYF,TGTGCCAGCAGTTTACCGTGGAACCAACCCGACACAGATACGCAGTATTTT
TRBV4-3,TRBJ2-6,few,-,CASSQDPPSSGANVLTF,TGCGCCAGCAGCCAAGATCCCCCGTCCTCTGGGGCCAACGTCCTGACTTTC